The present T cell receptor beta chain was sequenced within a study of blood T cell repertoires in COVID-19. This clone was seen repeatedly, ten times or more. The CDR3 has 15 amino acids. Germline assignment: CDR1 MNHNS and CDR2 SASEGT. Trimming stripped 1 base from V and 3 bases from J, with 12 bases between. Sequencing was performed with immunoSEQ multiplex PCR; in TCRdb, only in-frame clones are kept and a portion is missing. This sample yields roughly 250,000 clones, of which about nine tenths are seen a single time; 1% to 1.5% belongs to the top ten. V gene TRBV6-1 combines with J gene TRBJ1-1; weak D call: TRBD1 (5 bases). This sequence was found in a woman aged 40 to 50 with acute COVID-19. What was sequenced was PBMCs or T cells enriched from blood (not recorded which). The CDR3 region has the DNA TGTGCCAGCAGTGAAGAGCAGGGATCGTACACTGAAGCTTTCTTT. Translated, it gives CASSEEQGSYTEAFF.